The clone carrying this T cell receptor beta chain was counted between two and nine times. Its antigen is still unknown. The junction departs from germline at one end; a sequencing error may be responsible. These data are taken from a study of tumor-infiltrating lymphocytes in primary liver carcinoma. General study points: The difference in top-250-clone fraction between tumors and blood was significant, favoring tumors (p = 0.039).

The authors made TCR beta cDNA from 400 to 550 ng total RNA with a constant-region primer. Three-round nested multiplex PCR performed with slightly modified ARM-PCR produced the TCR beta libraries. Forward primers for TRBV1-TRBV30 and a C-beta reverse primer served the first two PCR rounds, at about 11 cycles each. TCRdb called the multiplex PCR reads again in MiXCR, with one record for every CDR3 protein. Of roughly 78,000 distinct CDR3 sequences listed, roughly two thirds are singletons. Co-extraction yielded RNA and DNA from about 20-30 mg of unsorted bulk tissue. Five separate regions were sampled from each tumor. Over 85% of the cells in every tumor sample were viable tumor cells. There are 12 residues in the CDR3. The germline V gene encodes CDR1 SQVTM and CDR2 ANQGSEA.

The sequenced sample was liver tumor tissue from sampling region 4. Subset here: tumor region T4, right-lateral pole. The chain carries TRBV29-1 and TRBJ2-7, with D unresolved. This clonotype was sampled from a woman aged 55-75 years with primary liver carcinoma and hepatitis B virus infection. This chain's CDR3 is CSFEGSSYEQYF. The CDR3 DNA reads TGCAGTTTTGAAGGCAGCTCCTATGAGCAGTACTTC.